This entry lists 16 T cell receptor beta chains sequenced from one sample in a study of blood T cell repertoires in COVID-19. Assay used: immunoSEQ multiplex PCR; TCRdb lists only in-frame clones, some missing. In the table there are 200,000 to 250,000 clones, approximately 80% of which are singletons. The sequenced material came from PBMCs or T cells enriched from blood (not recorded which). These receptors were taken from a woman aged 55-70 years who had recovered from COVID-19.

This chain uses TRBV20-1 with TRBJ2-5; TRBD2 aligns across 12 bases. This CDR3 is 18 amino acids long. J lost 1 base, V lost 3 bases, and 12 bases had no gene match. Germline CDR1 reads DFQATT; CDR2 reads SNEGSKA (reference sequence). Here the CDR3 reads CSASGRLAGGIIQETQYF. CDR3 nucleotide sequence: TGCAGTGCTAGTGGTAGGCTAGCGGGGGGGATAATCCAAGAGACCCAGTACTTC.

The genes are TRBV7-9 and TRBJ2-2; D is possibly TRBD1 (6 bases). The V end was cut by 4 bases, the J end by 1 base, with 13 bases between. This CDR3 region has 16 residues. The V gene's germline CDR1 is SEHNR and CDR2 FQNEAQ (reference sequence). The DNA for the CDR3 is TGTGCCAGCAGCTCGTCAGGGGTGTGGAACACCGGGGAGCTGTTTTTT. It yields the protein CASSSSGVWNTGELFF.

This sequence joins TRBV6-1 and TRBJ1-5, with a possible D match to TRBD1 (6 bases). Germline V gene lookup returns CDR1 MNHNS and CDR2 SASEGT. The length of the CDR3 is 16 residues. V was cut by 3 bases and J by 2 bases, with 14 bases left in between. The CDR3 DNA is TGTGCCAGCAGTGATTTTGGGGGCCATGGCAATCAGCCCCAGCATTTT. As protein: CASSDFGGHGNQPQHF.

This chain connects TRBV12-3 or TRBV12-4 to TRBJ1-4, with D possibly matching TRBD1 (6 bases). V was clipped by 7 bases and J by 8 bases, with 14 bases between them. CDR3 length: 13 residues. Here the CDR3 DNA reads TGTGCCAGCAAAGACAGGAAAGGAGAAAAACTGTTTTTT. Its translation is CASKDRKGEKLFF.

There are a few counts of this clone. The chain is built from TRBV5-4 and TRBJ1-1; TRBD1 agrees at 8 bases. The CDR3 covers 14 residues. Per the germline V gene, CDR1 is SGHNT and CDR2 is YYREEE (reference sequence). Germline trimming cut 4 bases from V and 7 bases from J; bases unmatched to any gene: 9. CDR3 in DNA: TGTGCCAGCAGCCCCGGACAGGGCGGCATTGAAGCTTTCTTT. Translation: CASSPGQGGIEAFF.

The genes are TRBV6-5 and TRBJ2-1; the D is unclear. The ends were cut back, 2 bases at V and 5 bases at J, with 7 bases in the middle. The germline CDR1 and CDR2 sequences are MNHEY and SVGAGI. This CDR3 comprises 13 residues. CDR3 in amino acids: CASSYGNNNEQFF. The CDR3 bases are TGTGCCAGCAGTTACGGCAACAACAATGAGCAGTTCTTC.

The chain uses TRBV28 and TRBJ1-5; D possibly corresponds to TRBD1 (5 bases). The CDR3 is 14 amino acids. V lost 3 bases and J 3 bases, leaving 9 bases between the germline ends. CDR1 MDHEN and CDR2 SYDVKM come from the germline V gene. The CDR3, as DNA: TGTGCCAGCAGTTTCGACAGTTACAATCAGCCCCAGCATTTT. Its translation is CASSFDSYNQPQHF.

The chain carries TRBV6-2 or TRBV6-3 and TRBJ2-3, with D possibly TRBD2 on 6 matching bases. This CDR3 is built from 15 residues. Germline assignment: CDR1 MNHEY and CDR2 SVGEGT. V gave up 6 bases and J gave up 5 bases, with 18 bases separating them. This CDR3 is CASSDRTGVIDTQYF. The DNA of the CDR3 is TGTGCCAGCAGCGACCGGACGGGGGTTATAGATACGCAGTATTTT.

This clone was counted a few times. The CDR3 DNA follows: TGTGCCACCAGCAGAGACAACGGGGGCTACAATGAGCAGTTCTTC. Encoded protein: CATSRDNGGYNEQFF. V is TRBV15 and J is TRBJ2-1, with a weak D call TRBD2 (6 bases). Trimming removed 0 bases at V and 3 bases at J, with 9 bases between. The CDR3 loop spans 15 amino acids. Germline loops: CDR1 LNHNV, CDR2 YYDKDF (reference sequence).

This clone was counted a single time. This chain joins TRBV5-1 and TRBJ2-3; 10 bases match TRBD2. Germline V CDR1 and CDR2: SGHRS, YFSETQ. Germline trimming cut 4 bases from V and 4 bases from J; bases unmatched to any gene: 3. The CDR3 is made up of 14 amino acids. The CDR3 is CASSTGLAADTQYF. CDR3 coding DNA: TGCGCCAGCAGCACCGGACTAGCGGCAGATACGCAGTATTTT. The variable domain in full, with the rest retrieved from reference TRBV5-1 and TRBJ2-3, is KAGVTQTPRYLIKTRGQQVTLSCSPISGHRSVSWYQQTPGQGLQFLFEYFSETQRNKGNFPGRFSGRQFSNSRSEMNVSTLELGDSALYLCASSTGLAADTQYFGPGTRLTVL.

This clone has just one count. The rearrangement uses TRBV7-9 and TRBJ1-3; no reliable D call. The V and J ends lost 5 bases and 3 bases respectively, with 8 bases between them. The CDR3 has 13 amino acids. Germline loops: CDR1 SEHNR, CDR2 FQNEAQ (reference sequence). The CDR3: CASSPRDGNTIYF. CDR3 DNA sequence: TGTGCCAGCAGCCCTCGAGATGGAAACACCATATATTTT.

This sequence joins TRBV5-4 and TRBJ1-3; 11 bases match TRBD1. The trim removed 4 bases at V and 7 bases at J, leaving 4 bases unmatched. Germline V lookup: CDR1 SGHNT, CDR2 YYREEE (reference sequence). The CDR3 extends over 14 amino acids. Here the CDR3 DNA reads TGTGCCAGCAGCCCGGGACAGGGGGAGAACACCATATATTTT. It specifies CASSPGQGENTIYF.

This chain connects TRBV5-1 to TRBJ2-3; D unresolved. The CDR3 runs to 13 residues. The germline V gene has CDR1 SGHRS and CDR2 YFSETQ. Trimming took 2 bases from V and 6 from J, leaving 10 bases between them. DNA of the CDR3: TGCGCCAGCAGCTTTAATGGGCCTGATACGCAGTATTTT. Protein product: CASSFNGPDTQYF.

This rearrangement joins TRBV5-1 to TRBJ2-1; D may match TRBD1 or TRBD2 (7 bases each). This CDR3 spans 14 amino acids. The germline CDR1 and CDR2 sequences are SGHRS and YFSETQ. With 4 bases removed from V and 8 bases from J, the gap between germline ends came to 16 bases. The CDR3 is CASSMGQRGDEQFF. The CDR3 region has the DNA TGCGCCAGCAGCATGGGACAGCGGGGCGATGAGCAGTTCTTC.

The gene calls are TRBV5-1 and TRBJ2-7; 8 bases are a match to TRBD2. Per the germline V gene, CDR1 is SGHRS and CDR2 is YFSETQ. CDR3 length equals 16 residues. Trimming took 0 bases from V and 0 from J; bases not matched to a gene: 5. The CDR3, as DNA: TGCGCCAGCAGCTTGGCCGGGGGGGCTATCTCCTACGAGCAGTACTTC. This sequence encodes CASSLAGGAISYEQYF. The full variable domain, with the rest looked up from reference TRBV5-1 and TRBJ2-7, is KAGVTQTPRYLIKTRGQQVTLSCSPISGHRSVSWYQQTPGQGLQFLFEYFSETQRNKGNFPGRFSGRQFSNSRSEMNVSTLELGDSALYLCASSLAGGAISYEQYFGPGTRLTVT.

The V gene is TRBV7-9, the J gene TRBJ1-2; tentatively, D is TRBD1 (6 bases). V was trimmed by 2 bases and J by 4 bases, leaving 17 bases between them. The germline CDR1 and CDR2 sequences are SEHNR and FQNEAQ (reference sequence). The CDR3 spans 16 residues. CDR3 nucleotides: TGTGCCAGCAGCTTATTCGGGGGGCAGGCCGGCTATGGCTACACCTTC. It codes for CASSLFGGQAGYGYTF. Full variable domain (rest looked up from reference TRBV7-9 and TRBJ1-2): DTGVSQNPRHKITKRGQNVTFRCDPISEHNRLYWYRQTLGQGPEFLTYFQNEAQLEKSRLLSDRFSAERPKGSFSTLEIQRTEQGDSAMYLCASSLFGGQAGYGYTFGSGTRLTVV.